Listed here are 27 T cell receptor beta chains from one sample, sequenced in a study of OX40 agonist ivuxolimab in advanced cancers. The method was immunoSEQ multiplex PCR; TCRdb's version includes in-frame clones alone and lacks a portion of them. The table includes 40,000 to 60,000 clones, 85% detected once. The source was CD4+ or CD8+ T cells sorted from blood, collected in a trial of the OX40 agonist ivuxolimab. The receptors were sampled from an adult with an advanced solid tumor such as melanoma, head and neck, liver or kidney cancer.

This chain links TRBV19 with TRBJ1-4; D call uncertain. The germline V gene encodes CDR1 LNHDA and CDR2 SQIVND (reference sequence). V lost 1 base, J lost 8 bases, and 20 bases lay in between. This CDR3 comprises 17 residues. CDR3 amino acids: CASSIAAGLSRSEKLFF. The CDR3 DNA is TGTGCCAGTAGTATAGCTGCCGGACTGTCCCGGTCGGAAAAACTGTTTTTT.

V and J are TRBV7-3 and TRBJ2-2; D may be TRBD1 (6 bases). CDR3 length: 13 amino acids. V was shortened by 4 bases and J by 6 bases, with 9 bases between the two germline ends. Germline V gene lookup returns CDR1 SGHTA and CDR2 FQGTGA. The CDR3, as DNA: TGTGCCAGCAGCTCCACAGGGTCCGGGGAGCTGTTTTTT. The encoded protein is CASSSTGSGELFF.

V usage is TRBV21-1 and J usage is TRBJ1-1; TRBD1 reflects the table's D call only, with no check against the DNA. TRBV21-1 is a pseudogene segment. There are 12 residues in the CDR3. In nucleotides, the CDR3 is TGTGCCAGCAGCGCACAGAACACTGAAGCTTTCTTT. Translating gives CASSAQNTEAFF.

The rearrangement joins TRBV4-1 to TRBJ1-6; TRBD1 matches at 7 bases. The CDR3 contains 18 residues. Germline V gene lookup returns CDR1 MGHRA and CDR2 YSYEKL. The J segment lost 7 bases and the V segment lost 0 bases, leaving 12 bases of the junction unmatched. CDR3 in DNA: TGCGCCAGCAGCCAAGAACGGATGGCCACAGGGGAAAATTCACCCCTCCACTTT. Amino acid sequence: CASSQERMATGENSPLHF.

V is TRBV14 and J is TRBJ2-3; the D gene could be TRBD1 or TRBD2 (5 bases each). This CDR3 is 15 amino acids long. V gave up 4 bases and J gave up 2 bases, with 13 bases separating them. Germline-derived CDR1 and CDR2 are SGHDN and FVKESK. The CDR3 spells CASSPLEGPTDTQYF. The DNA of the CDR3 is TGTGCCAGCAGCCCCCTAGAGGGGCCCACAGATACGCAGTATTTT.

This chain uses TRBV7-9 with TRBJ2-2; D is possibly TRBD2 (6 bases). This CDR3 spans 13 amino acids. The germline V and J ends were trimmed by 4 bases and 5 bases, with 8 bases remaining between them. Germline CDR1 reads SEHNR; CDR2 reads FQNEAQ (reference sequence). CDR3 in DNA: TGTGCCAGCAGCTCCGGGGGAACCGGGGAGCTGTTTTTT. Translation: CASSSGGTGELFF.

By frequency in the sample, this clone is medium-sized. Within the sample, other DNA sequences also encode this same CDR3. The chain uses TRBV10-3 and TRBJ2-5; 10 bases are a match to TRBD1. Trimming removed 3 bases from V and 3 bases from J; junction bases left unmatched: 7. The CDR3 spans 16 residues. The V gene's germline CDR1 is ENHRY and CDR2 SYGVKD. Written as DNA, the CDR3 is TGTGCCATCAGTGATAATGGTGGGACAGGGGAAGAGACCCAGTACTTC. This encodes CAISDNGGTGEETQYF.

The chain links TRBV4-1 to TRBJ2-3; 7 nucleotides agree with TRBD2. The CDR3 loop spans 18 amino acids. Germline CDR1 and CDR2: MGHRA and YSYEKL. The ends lost 3 bases at V and 3 bases at J; junction bases unmatched: 15. The CDR3 here is CASSQEGWGGGRTDTQYF. The DNA for the CDR3 is TGCGCCAGCAGCCAGGAAGGTTGGGGCGGGGGACGGACAGATACGCAGTATTTT.

This chain uses TRBV29-1 with TRBJ2-3; 9 nucleotides line up with TRBD1. The CDR3 contains 15 residues. V lost 0 bases, J lost 6 bases, and 7 bases stayed unmatched. Germline lookup yields CDR1 SQVTM and CDR2 ANQGSEA. CDR3 DNA: TGCAGCGTTGAAGATCAGGACAGGGGTTTCGATACGCAGTATTTT. Protein: CSVEDQDRGFDTQYF.

CDR3 amino acids: CSVENPGGGRNTEAFF. CDR3 DNA: TGCAGCGTTGAAAACCCCGGGGGGGGACGGAACACTGAAGCTTTCTTT. This chain links TRBV29-1 with TRBJ1-1, with D perhaps TRBD1 (5 bases). The length of the CDR3 is 16 residues. Trimming left V 2 bases short and J 1 base short, with 17 bases between. Germline assignment: CDR1 SQVTM and CDR2 ANQGSEA. Complete variable domain (other parts from reference TRBV29-1 and TRBJ1-1): SAVISQKPSRDICQRGTSLTIQCQVDSQVTMMFWYRQQPGQSLTLIATANQGSEATYESGFVIDKFPISRPNLTFSTLTVSNMSPEDSSIYLCSVENPGGGRNTEAFFGQGTRLTVV.

The rearrangement uses TRBV4-2 and TRBJ1-6; 7 nucleotides align to TRBD1. Germline CDR1 reads LGHNA; CDR2 reads YNFKEQ. The CDR3 has 15 amino acids. The V segment lost 4 bases and the J segment 7 bases; nucleotides outside the gene matches: 7. The CDR3: CASSPAQGGNSPLHF. DNA for the CDR3: TGTGCCAGCAGCCCTGCTCAGGGGGGCAATTCACCCCTCCACTTT.

This clone was counted between two and nine times. The chain carries TRBV6-5 and TRBJ1-2; TRBD1 matches 9 bases. The CDR3 runs 14 residues. Germline-derived CDR1 and CDR2 are MNHEY and SVGAGI. Germline trimming cut 7 bases from V and 2 bases from J; bases unmatched to any gene: 5. The CDR3 reads CASTPTGGNYGYTF. Here the CDR3 DNA reads TGTGCCAGCACACCGACAGGGGGAAACTATGGCTACACCTTC.

The rearrangement joins TRBV7-9 to TRBJ2-7; no definite D call. Trimming removed 0 bases at V and 3 bases at J, with 6 bases between. The germline gives CDR1 SEHNR, CDR2 FQNEAQ (reference sequence). The CDR3 runs 13 residues. This CDR3 reads CASSLAGYYEQYV. The DNA of the CDR3 is TGTGCCAGCAGCTTAGCAGGGTACTACGAGCAGTACGTC.

This chain uses TRBV27 with TRBJ1-2; 9 bases agree with TRBD1. The length of the CDR3 is 15 residues. V shed 5 bases, J shed 4 bases, and the junction held 8 bases outside the gene matches. Germline loops: CDR1 MNHEY, CDR2 SMNVEV (reference sequence). The CDR3 loop is CASSPRDRVGYGYTF. For the CDR3, the DNA is TGTGCCAGCAGTCCACGGGACAGGGTTGGCTATGGCTACACCTTC.

The V gene is TRBV5-4, the J gene TRBJ2-3, with D possibly being TRBD2 (6 bases). The germline V gene encodes CDR1 SGHNT and CDR2 YYREEE (reference sequence). The V gene lost 4 bases and the J gene lost 1 base, with 10 bases spanning the gap. The CDR3 has 14 residues. DNA for the CDR3: TGTGCCAGCAGCGACCGCGGGGGCACAGATACGCAGTATTTT. Protein: CASSDRGGTDTQYF.

The chain uses TRBV7-6 and TRBJ1-2, with D hard to call. Per germline, CDR1 SGHVS and CDR2 FNYEAQ. CDR3 length: 14 residues. Trimming pared 7 bases from V and 3 bases from J, leaving 15 bases between. The CDR3, as DNA: TGTGCCAGCAACGCAAACCTTATGGACTATGGCTACACCTTC. Protein: CASNANLMDYGYTF.

The V call is TRBV6-5, the J call TRBJ1-1; 7 bases are a match to TRBD1. The CDR3 sequence is 15 residues long. From germline, CDR1 is MNHEY and CDR2 SVGAGI. V lost 7 bases, J lost 4 bases, and 12 bases stayed unmatched. CDR3 region: CASTSGGGGITEAFF. The CDR3 DNA reads as TGTGCCAGCACTTCCGGGGGAGGGGGCATCACTGAAGCTTTCTTT.

The rearrangement links TRBV4-1 to TRBJ1-1; D unclear. CDR1 MGHRA and CDR2 YSYEKL come from the germline V gene. The CDR3 consists of 14 residues. Between the trimmed V and J ends, which lost 4 bases and 11 bases, there was a span of 20 bases. DNA for the CDR3: TGCGCCAGCAGCCGCCTTTCCGGGGATTCGGCGGCTTTCTTT. This sequence encodes CASSRLSGDSAAFF.

The chain employs TRBV11-2 and TRBJ2-5; no reliable D call. The CDR3 extends over 13 amino acids. Trimming removed 4 bases at V and 0 bases at J, with 6 bases between. Germline V gene sequence: CDR1 SGHAT, CDR2 FQNNGV. The CDR3 coding sequence is TGTGCCAGCAGCTCCCGGTACCAAGAGACCCAGTACTTC. It translates to CASSSRYQETQYF.

The V gene is TRBV6-5, the J gene TRBJ1-1; D remains ambiguous. Trimming took 6 bases from V and 4 from J, leaving 12 bases between them. Germline V lookup: CDR1 MNHEY, CDR2 SVGAGI. CDR3 length: 13 residues. The CDR3 DNA sequence: TGTGCCAGCAGCCTCCACAGAGGCACTGAAGCTTTCTTT. This gives the protein CASSLHRGTEAFF.

This clone occurred a few times. The chain joins TRBV7-6 to TRBJ2-7; 11 bases map to TRBD1. In germline, CDR1 is SGHVS, CDR2 FNYEAQ. The CDR3 extends over 16 amino acids. V lost 6 bases and J lost 0; bases outside the gene matches: 7. CDR3 nucleotide sequence: TGTGCCAGCAGTTCTGGGACAGGGGGTAGCTCCTACGAGCAGTACTTC. The encoded protein is CASSSGTGGSSYEQYF. The full variable domain, with the rest looked up from reference TRBV7-6 and TRBJ2-7, is GAGVSQSPRYKVTKRGQDVALRCDPISGHVSLYWYRQALGQGPEFLTYFNYEAQQDKSGLPNDRFSAERPEGSISTLTIQRTEQRDSAMYRCASSSGTGGSSYEQYFGPGTRLTVT.

This clone was recorded a few times. The chain is built from TRBV6-5 and TRBJ1-2; D is possibly TRBD1 (5 bases). Germline-derived CDR1 and CDR2 are MNHEY and SVGAGI. This CDR3 has 15 amino acids. The V gene lost 8 bases and the J gene lost 4 bases, with 20 bases spanning the gap. The CDR3 reads CASLKVQGASYGYTF. The DNA for the CDR3 is TGTGCCAGCTTAAAGGTCCAGGGCGCTAGCTATGGCTACACCTTC.

A word on this clone: A far larger clone differs by one base, so this is likely a read error. In the same sample, other DNA sequences code for this CDR3. This rearrangement joins TRBV6-6 to TRBJ1-5; no firm D call. The V gene's germline CDR1 is MNHNY and CDR2 SVGAGI (reference sequence). The CDR3 runs to 14 residues. V lost 0 bases, J lost 2 bases, and 5 bases lay in between. The CDR3 DNA sequence: TGTGCCAGCAGTTACTCTGGGGGCAATCAGCCCCAGCATTTT. Amino acids: CASSYSGGNQPQHF.

This clone is deemed medium-sized. V usage is TRBV28 and J usage is TRBJ2-1; no reliable D call. V lost 9 bases to trimming and J lost 8 bases, with 14 bases between them. The CDR3 loop spans 12 amino acids. Germline-derived CDR1 and CDR2 are MDHEN and SYDVKM. The CDR3 sequence is CASSGSGDEQFF. In DNA form, the CDR3 reads TGTGCCAGTTCTGGGTCTGGAGATGAGCAGTTCTTC.

CDR3 coding DNA: TGTGCCAGCAGTGAATGGGGGACAGGGGGCTACAATGAGCAGTTCTTC. This gives the protein CASSEWGTGGYNEQFF. The chain has TRBV6-1 and TRBJ2-1, with 11 bases aligning to TRBD1. The CDR3 sequence is 16 residues long. Trimming cost V 2 bases and J 3 bases; bases outside gene matches: 3. CDR1 and CDR2 (germline): MNHNS, SASEGT.

The chain joins TRBV16 to TRBJ1-5; D not certain. Trimming stripped 2 bases from V and 0 bases from J, with 11 bases between. The CDR3 totals 16 residues. Germline V lookup: CDR1 KGHSY, CDR2 FQNENV. Written as DNA, the CDR3 is TGTGCCAGCAGCCAAAACACAGTGTATAGCAATCAGCCCCAGCATTTT. Protein product: CASSQNTVYSNQPQHF.

In DNA form, the CDR3 reads TGTGCCAGCAGCTTATGGTGGGACCCAAATCAGCCCCAGCATTTT. Translation gives CASSLWWDPNQPQHF. The rearrangement uses TRBV7-2 and TRBJ1-5; possible D gene TRBD1, 5 bases. Per the germline V gene, CDR1 is SGHTA and CDR2 is FQGNSA. The CDR3 sequence is 15 residues long. V was cut by 2 bases and J by 4 bases, with 12 bases left in between.